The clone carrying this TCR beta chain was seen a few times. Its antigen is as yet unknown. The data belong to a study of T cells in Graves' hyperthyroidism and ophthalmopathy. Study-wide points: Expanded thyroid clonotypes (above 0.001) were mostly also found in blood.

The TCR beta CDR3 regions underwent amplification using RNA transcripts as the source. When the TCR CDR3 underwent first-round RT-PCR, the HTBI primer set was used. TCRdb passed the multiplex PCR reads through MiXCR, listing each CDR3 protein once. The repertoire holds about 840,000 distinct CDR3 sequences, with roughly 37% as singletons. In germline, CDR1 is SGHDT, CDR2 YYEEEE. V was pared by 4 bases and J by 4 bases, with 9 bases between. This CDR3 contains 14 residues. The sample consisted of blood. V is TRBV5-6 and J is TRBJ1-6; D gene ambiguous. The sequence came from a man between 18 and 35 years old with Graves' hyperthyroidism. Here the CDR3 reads CASSLWEYNSPLHF. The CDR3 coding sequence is TGTGCCAGCAGCCTGTGGGAATATAATTCACCCCTCCACTTT.